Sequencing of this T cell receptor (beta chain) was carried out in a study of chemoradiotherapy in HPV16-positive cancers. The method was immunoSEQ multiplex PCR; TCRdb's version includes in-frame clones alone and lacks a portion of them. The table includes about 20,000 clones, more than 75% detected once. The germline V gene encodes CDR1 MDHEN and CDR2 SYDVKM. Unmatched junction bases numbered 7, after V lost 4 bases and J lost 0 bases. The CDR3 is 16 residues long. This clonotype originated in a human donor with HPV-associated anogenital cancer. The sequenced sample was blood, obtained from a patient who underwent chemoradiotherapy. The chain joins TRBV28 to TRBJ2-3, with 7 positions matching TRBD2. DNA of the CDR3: TGTGCCAGCAGTTGGGCGGGGGAACCTAGCACAGATACGCAGTATTTT. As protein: CASSWAGEPSTDTQYF. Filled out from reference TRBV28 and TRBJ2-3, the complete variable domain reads DVKVTQSSRYLVKRTGEKVFLECVQDMDHENMFWYRQDPGLGLRLIYFSYDVKMKEKGDIPEGYSVSREKKERFSLILESASTNQTSMYLCASSWAGEPSTDTQYFGPGTRLTVL.